What follows is one TCR beta chain and its context. Deletions cut 10 bases from V and 3 bases from J, with 18 bases between. The CDR3 extends over 14 amino acids. Germline values: CDR1 MNHNY, CDR2 SVGAGI (reference sequence). A multiplex PCR was run with 60 Vbeta primers and 13 Jbeta primers. Clones were read by immunoSEQ multiplex PCR, and TCRdb kept only the in-frame ones, dropping some. The sample carries about 130,000 clones, 80% recorded once. This entry is derived from a study of cytomegalovirus exposure and HLA in healthy donors. Sequencing was done on a sample of PBMCs. The gene calls are TRBV6-6 and TRBJ1-1; D perhaps matches TRBD1 (6 bases). This receptor was obtained from a male donor in good health and CMV-seronegative. The CDR3 sequence is CATQGPFPDTEAFF. The CDR3 DNA reads TGTGCCACACAGGGACCTTTTCCCGACACTGAAGCTTTCTTT.